This is a list of T cell receptor beta chains from one sample in a study of cytomegalovirus exposure and HLA in healthy donors. Generated by immunoSEQ multiplex PCR, the TCRdb table keeps only in-frame clones and is missing some. Among 90,000 to 120,000 clones, about 83% were seen once, and the ten largest hold 5.2%. Sequencing input: PBMCs. These receptors all come from a female donor in good health and CMV-seropositive. The conserved cysteine and the conserved F or W are not part of the CDR3 here. Each record gives: D gene, V gene, clone size, J gene, CDR3 length, CDR3 protein. D genes are given only for firm matches. The size field is filled for only some rows; it gives once, few, many or a size class.

TRBD1,TRBV4-2,few,TRBJ1-2,14,ASSLAARDSNYGYT
TRBD1,TRBV6-1,-,TRBJ1-2,12,ASSLTGANYGYT
-,TRBV18,-,TRBJ2-3,12,ASSLSASTDTQY
-,TRBV30,few,TRBJ2-5,12,AWSLLWTDETQY
-,TRBV4-2,-,TRBJ1-3,14,ASSQVQELSGNTIY
TRBD1,TRBV9,-,TRBJ1-1,13,ASSVAVRGITEAF
-,TRBV30,-,TRBJ1-2,8,AWRLGGYT
-,TRBV4-2,-,TRBJ1-2,10,ASSPHSGGYT
TRBD2,TRBV30,-,TRBJ2-7,11,AWSGGSSYEQY
-,TRBV21-1,-,TRBJ1-1,12,ADGGHPQTEGGF
TRBD2,TRBV9,-,TRBJ2-1,14,ASSVGTSGGIGEQF
-,TRBV7-8,few,TRBJ2-3,13,ASSLRGGTTDTQY
TRBD1,TRBV15,-,TRBJ1-2,13,ATSSRDRGTYGYT
-,TRBV10-3,-,TRBJ1-1,11,AISEAGTTEAF
-,TRBV11-2,-,TRBJ2-7,13,ASSLTSIPTYEQY
-,TRBV27,-,TRBJ2-3,15,ASSLSYEARHADTQY
-,TRBV6-6,-,TRBJ1-5,12,ASSYRGDSQPQH
-,TRBV28,-,TRBJ1-2,12,ASSLFNRDYGYT
-,TRBV6-4,-,TRBJ1-2,13,ASSTGTLSRGGYT
TRBD2,TRBV6-1,-,TRBJ2-1,13,ASSSLAGTAGEQF
-,TRBV7-9,-,TRBJ1-1,13,ASSWDGGRGTEAF
-,TRBV6-5,-,TRBJ2-1,10,ASSYGHSEQF
-,TRBV6-5,-,TRBJ1-6,12,ASGLSSYNSPLH
TRBD1,TRBV7-8,-,TRBJ1-5,14,ASSSKSGTGNQPQH
TRBD2,TRBV18,-,TRBJ2-2,17,ASSPPGLAGGPNTGELF
-,TRBV27,-,TRBJ2-1,13,ASSPQLRGGNEQF
TRBD2,TRBV5-4,-,TRBJ2-3,14,ASHLGTSGLTDTQY
-,TRBV28,-,TRBJ2-7,11,ASSLSPAYEQY
TRBD1,TRBV10-3,-,TRBJ1-2,12,AISDDRANYGYT
TRBD1,TRBV18,-,TRBJ1-1,14,ASSPRGLGENTEAF
-,TRBV4-2,-,TRBJ1-4,9,ASSARYLMF
TRBD1,TRBV18,once,TRBJ2-7,19,ASSDWRPGTARGKLSYGQY
TRBD1,TRBV6-1,-,TRBJ2-1,13,AAWGQGFVHNEQF
-,TRBV28,-,TRBJ2-4,13,ASNPPGPKENIQY